These T cell receptor beta chains were read from a single sample in a study of blood T cell repertoires in COVID-19. Only in-frame clones appear in the TCRdb table, and some are missing; sequencing was by immunoSEQ multiplex PCR. The repertoire has roughly 350,000 clones, 85% of them found once; the top ten carry about 3.6%. Sequencing was performed on peripheral blood. All receptors come from a woman younger than 35 with acute or convalescent COVID-19. Both conserved end residues are part of each CDR3. D genes are given only for firm matches. For some rows the clone size is stated as once, few or many, or as a class when expanded; others skip it.

v_call,d_call,j_call,clone_size,cdr3_aa,cdr3_nt
TRBV28,TRBD1,TRBJ1-5,-,CASSYRGSQPQHF,TGTGCCAGCAGTTACAGGGGAAGTCAGCCCCAGCATTTT
TRBV27,-,TRBJ1-6,few,CASRVPTPENSPLHF,TGTGCCAGCAGAGTCCCGACACCGGAAAATTCACCCCTCCACTTT
TRBV15,TRBD1,TRBJ2-5,-,CATSRGNQGARETQYF,TGTGCCACCAGCAGAGGGAATCAGGGGGCGAGGGAGACCCAGTACTTC
TRBV6-5,TRBD2,TRBJ2-1,once,CASGGDGSGREQFF,TGTGCCAGCGGGGGCGATGGTAGCGGGAGGGAGCAGTTCTTC
TRBV30,-,TRBJ1-4,once,CAWRGGRNEKLFF,TGTGCCTGGAGGGGGGGACGGAATGAAAAACTGTTTTTT
TRBV19,TRBD1,TRBJ1-2,-,CASSIAPTGLDGYTF,TGTGCCAGTAGTATAGCACCGACAGGGCTGGATGGCTACACCTTC
TRBV27,-,TRBJ1-1,-,CASSLNIMNTEAFF,TGTGCCAGCAGTTTAAACATCATGAACACTGAAGCTTTCTTT
TRBV5-6,-,TRBJ1-6,few,CASSHQGFNSPLHF,TGTGCCAGCAGCCACCAGGGCTTCAATTCACCCCTCCACTTT
TRBV28,-,TRBJ2-3,few,CASSGGGGRRTDTQYF,TGTGCCAGCAGTGGTGGTGGGGGGAGAAGGACAGATACGCAGTATTTT
TRBV7-3,-,TRBJ1-2,-,CASSPSGQNYGYTF,TGTGCCAGCAGCCCATCTGGACAGAACTATGGCTACACCTTC
TRBV19,-,TRBJ1-2,-,CASSMQGNYGYTF,TGTGCCAGTAGTATGCAGGGGAACTATGGCTACACCTTC
TRBV7-9,TRBD1,TRBJ1-1,-,CASTGGGLEAFF,TGTGCCAGTACAGGGGGCGGTCTTGAAGCTTTCTTT
TRBV9,-,TRBJ1-1,-,CASSERGNPNTEAFF,TGTGCCAGCAGCGAGAGGGGGAACCCGAACACTGAAGCTTTCTTT
TRBV7-8,TRBD1,TRBJ1-2,-,CASSPQPRQGYTF,TGTGCCAGCAGCCCACAGCCCCGACAGGGGTACACCTTC
TRBV29-1,TRBD1,TRBJ1-4,-,CSVRTGSGEKLFF,TGCAGCGTTCGGACAGGAAGCGGGGAAAAACTGTTTTTT
TRBV5-4,TRBD2,TRBJ2-1,-,CASSLLSSGSIEQFF,TGTGCCAGCAGCTTGCTCTCTAGCGGGAGCATTGAGCAGTTCTTC
TRBV5-6,-,TRBJ2-7,-,CASNPRLLSSYEQYF,TGTGCCAGCAACCCTCGACTCCTGAGCTCCTACGAGCAGTACTTC
TRBV5-1,-,TRBJ2-7,-,CASSQQTGFSYEQYF,TGCGCCAGCAGCCAACAGACAGGTTTCTCCTACGAGCAGTACTTC
TRBV6-5,-,TRBJ1-6,-,CASSYLSRVDSPLHF,TGTGCCAGCAGTTATTTGTCCAGGGTCGACTCACCCCTCCACTTT
TRBV29-1,-,TRBJ2-1,-,CSVPLRGTAYNEQFF,TGCAGCGTCCCCCTCCGGGGGACAGCCTACAATGAGCAGTTCTTC
TRBV5-6,-,TRBJ1-6,-,CASSLNRGILDSPLHF,TGTGCCAGCAGCTTGAATCGGGGGATTTTGGATTCACCCCTCCACTTT
TRBV5-1,TRBD1,TRBJ2-1,-,CASSKGQEVDEQFF,TGCGCCAGCAGTAAGGGACAGGAAGTTGATGAGCAGTTCTTC
TRBV24-1,TRBD2,TRBJ2-3,-,CATSDLRQLAGSTDTQYF,TGTGCCACCAGTGATTTGCGTCAACTAGCGGGAAGCACAGATACGCAGTATTTT
TRBV27,-,TRBJ2-7,-,CASSPNRDGDYEQYF,TGTGCCAGCAGTCCGAACAGGGACGGAGATTACGAGCAGTACTTC
TRBV18,-,TRBJ2-2,few,CASSPTGTIYTGELFF,TGTGCCAGCTCACCTACCGGGACAATATACACCGGGGAGCTGTTTTTT
TRBV19,-,TRBJ2-7,few,CASTSSGEQYF,TGTGCCAGTACCTCCTCGGGCGAGCAGTACTTC
TRBV28,-,TRBJ1-2,-,CASSLPLWRVDGYTF,TGTGCCAGCAGTTTGCCCCTATGGCGGGTAGATGGCTACACCTTC
TRBV6-5,-,TRBJ1-5,-,CASSRQVVGNQPQHF,TGTGCCAGCAGCAGACAGGTGGTGGGCAATCAGCCCCAGCATTTT
TRBV28,TRBD1,TRBJ2-7,-,CASSLEQGVGYEQYF,TGTGCCAGCAGTTTAGAACAGGGGGTAGGTTACGAGCAGTACTTC
TRBV9,TRBD1,TRBJ1-1,-,CASSVMTGGASTEAFF,TGTGCCAGCAGCGTAATGACAGGGGGCGCGAGCACTGAAGCTTTCTTT
TRBV6-5,-,TRBJ1-1,once,CASSYRDLSEAFF,TGTGCCAGCAGTTACCGCGATTTAAGTGAAGCTTTCTTT
TRBV11-2,-,TRBJ2-5,-,CASSPDRAQETQYF,TGTGCCAGCAGCCCAGACAGAGCCCAAGAGACCCAGTACTTC
TRBV6-5,TRBD1,TRBJ2-7,-,CASSRQGHEQYF,TGTGCCAGCAGCAGACAGGGACACGAGCAGTACTTC
TRBV10-3,-,TRBJ1-1,few,CAISEVSGFQSEAFF,TGTGCCATCAGTGAGGTTAGCGGTTTTCAATCTGAAGCTTTCTTT
TRBV5-1,TRBD1,TRBJ1-2,-,CATAPGTGSKYGYTF,TGCGCCACAGCCCCCGGGACAGGGAGTAAATATGGCTACACCTTC
TRBV5-5,-,TRBJ1-3,-,CASSGGFLVSGNTIYF,TGTGCCAGCAGCGGAGGGTTTCTGGTCTCTGGAAACACCATATATTTT
TRBV2,TRBD1,TRBJ2-1,-,CASSDLLRQGDEQFF,TGTGCCAGCAGTGACCTCCTTAGACAGGGCGATGAGCAGTTCTTC
TRBV9,TRBD2,TRBJ2-3,-,CASSGSTGLAGGVSTDTQYF,TGTGCCAGCAGCGGATCAACCGGACTAGCGGGAGGCGTGAGCACAGATACGCAGTATTTT
TRBV19,TRBD1,TRBJ1-2,-,CASRPQGARSGYTF,TGTGCCAGTAGACCTCAGGGGGCGCGTAGTGGCTACACCTTC
TRBV13,TRBD1,TRBJ2-5,-,CASSLPGQVQETQYF,TGTGCCAGCAGCCTCCCCGGACAGGTCCAAGAGACCCAGTACTTC
TRBV28,TRBD2,TRBJ2-1,-,CASSLTSGSDEQFF,TGTGCCAGCAGTTTGACTAGCGGGAGTGATGAGCAGTTCTTC
TRBV6-5,-,TRBJ1-5,-,CASSGPRENNQPQHF,TGTGCCAGCAGCGGACCCAGGGAAAACAATCAGCCCCAGCATTTT
TRBV18,-,TRBJ2-5,-,CASSPPGGPETQYF,TGTGCCAGCTCACCTCCCGGGGGGCCAGAGACCCAGTACTTC
TRBV12-3/TRBV12-4,-,TRBJ1-2,-,CASGQGRGYGYTF,TGTGCCAGCGGTCAGGGAAGGGGCTATGGCTACACCTTC
TRBV2,-,TRBJ2-7,-,CASIGAAISYEQYF,TGTGCCAGCATTGGGGCAGCTATCTCCTACGAGCAGTACTTC
TRBV9,-,TRBJ2-4,-,CASSAGAEGAKNIQYF,TGTGCCAGCAGCGCTGGAGCGGAAGGTGCCAAAAACATTCAGTACTTC
TRBV28,TRBD1,TRBJ1-2,-,CASSVYPSGQVDGYTF,TGTGCCAGCAGTGTATACCCTTCTGGACAGGTCGATGGCTACACCTTC
TRBV5-4,-,TRBJ2-5,-,CASSSGGRGYQETQYF,TGTGCCAGCAGCTCGGGGGGTAGGGGGTACCAAGAGACCCAGTACTTC
TRBV11-1,-,TRBJ2-4,-,CASSLTQSDIQYF,TGTGCCAGCAGCTTAACACAGTCGGACATTCAGTACTTC
TRBV9,TRBD2,TRBJ2-5,-,CASSVGLAQETQYF,TGTGCCAGCAGCGTAGGACTAGCCCAAGAGACCCAGTACTTC
TRBV3-1/TRBV3-2,-,TRBJ1-1,once,CASSDIRGRDTEAFF,TGTGCCAGCAGCGATATCAGAGGGCGGGACACTGAAGCTTTCTTT